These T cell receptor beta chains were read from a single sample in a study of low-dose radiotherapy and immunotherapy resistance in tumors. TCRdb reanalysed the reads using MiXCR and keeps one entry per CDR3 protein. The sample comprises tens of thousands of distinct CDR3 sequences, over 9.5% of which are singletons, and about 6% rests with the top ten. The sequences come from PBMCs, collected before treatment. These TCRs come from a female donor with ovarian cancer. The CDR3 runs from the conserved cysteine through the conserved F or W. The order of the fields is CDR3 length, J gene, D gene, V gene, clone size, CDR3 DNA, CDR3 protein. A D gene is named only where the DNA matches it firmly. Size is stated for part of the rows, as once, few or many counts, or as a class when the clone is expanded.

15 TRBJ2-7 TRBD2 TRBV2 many TGTGCCAGCAGTGACGAGGGGCTAGCGGGAGTACGGCAGTACTTC CASSDEGLAGVRQYF
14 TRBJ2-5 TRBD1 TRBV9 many TGTGCCAGCAGCATTGGGACAGTCCAAGAGACCCAGTACTTC CASSIGTVQETQYF
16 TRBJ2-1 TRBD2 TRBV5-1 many TGCGCCAGCAGCACTAGCGGGAGGGCGATATACAATGAGCAGTTCTTC CASSTSGRAIYNEQFF
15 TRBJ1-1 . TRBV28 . TGTGCCAGCAGTCCACGCTCTGCGGGGCGGTGGGAAGCTTTCTTT CASSPRSAGRWEAFF
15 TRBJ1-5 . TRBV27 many TGTGCCAGCAGCAACCTAACGATCAAAAATCAGCCCCAGCATTTT CASSNLTIKNQPQHF
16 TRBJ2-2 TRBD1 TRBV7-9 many TGTGCCAGCAGCTCGCCGGGACAGGGTTTAACCGGGGAGCTGTTTTTT CASSSPGQGLTGELFF
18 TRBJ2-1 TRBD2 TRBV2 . TGTGCCAGCACCGGGGCGGGGGGCGTAATTCGCTCCTACAATGAGCAGTTCTTC CASTGAGGVIRSYNEQFF
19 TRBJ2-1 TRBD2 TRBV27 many TGTGCCAGCAGTTTATCTTCGGCGGGAGGGCCTTGGGGGTGGAATGAGCAGTTCTTC CASSLSSAGGPWGWNEQFF
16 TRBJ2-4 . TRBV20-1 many TGCAGTGCTAGAGAAGAGGGCCTCTTGTTAGGAAACATTCAGTACTTC CSAREEGLLLGNIQYF
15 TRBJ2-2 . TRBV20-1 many TGCAGTGCTAGAGTTGACAGGTCGAACACCGGGGAGCTGTTTTTT CSARVDRSNTGELFF
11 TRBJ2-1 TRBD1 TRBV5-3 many TGTGCCAGCAGCTCGACAGGGGAGCAGTTCTTC CASSSTGEQFF
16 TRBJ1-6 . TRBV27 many TGTGCCAGCAGTTTATGGATGGCAGGGGCGGATTCACCCCTCCACTTT CASSLWMAGADSPLHF
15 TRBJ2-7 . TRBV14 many TGTGCCAGCAGCCAAAGGACAGCCCCTCCTCGCGAGCAGTACTTC CASSQRTAPPREQYF
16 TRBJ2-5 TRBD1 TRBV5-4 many TGTGCCAGCAGCGCCAAACCGACAGGGGGCGGAGAGACCCAGTACTTC CASSAKPTGGGETQYF
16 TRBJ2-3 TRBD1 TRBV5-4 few TGTGCCAGCAGCCGGTCGGGACAGGCAGACACAGATACGCAGTATTTT CASSRSGQADTDTQYF
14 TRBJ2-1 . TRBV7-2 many TGTGCCAGCAGCTTTTCTGGGGGAAACAATGAGCAGTTCTTC CASSFSGGNNEQFF
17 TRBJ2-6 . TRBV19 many TGTGCCAGTAGTACGGGGACATCACACTCTGGGGCCAACGTCCTGACTTTC CASSTGTSHSGANVLTF
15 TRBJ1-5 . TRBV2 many TGTGCCAGCAGCGCCGGGACTGAGATCAATCAGCCCCAGCATTTT CASSAGTEINQPQHF
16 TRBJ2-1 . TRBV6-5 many TGTGCCAGCAGTTCGACTAGGTCGGGAACTTACAATGAGCAGTTCTTC CASSSTRSGTYNEQFF
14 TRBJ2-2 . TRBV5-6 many TGTGCCAGCAGCTTGGCTCGGAACACCGGGGAGCTGTTTTTT CASSLARNTGELFF